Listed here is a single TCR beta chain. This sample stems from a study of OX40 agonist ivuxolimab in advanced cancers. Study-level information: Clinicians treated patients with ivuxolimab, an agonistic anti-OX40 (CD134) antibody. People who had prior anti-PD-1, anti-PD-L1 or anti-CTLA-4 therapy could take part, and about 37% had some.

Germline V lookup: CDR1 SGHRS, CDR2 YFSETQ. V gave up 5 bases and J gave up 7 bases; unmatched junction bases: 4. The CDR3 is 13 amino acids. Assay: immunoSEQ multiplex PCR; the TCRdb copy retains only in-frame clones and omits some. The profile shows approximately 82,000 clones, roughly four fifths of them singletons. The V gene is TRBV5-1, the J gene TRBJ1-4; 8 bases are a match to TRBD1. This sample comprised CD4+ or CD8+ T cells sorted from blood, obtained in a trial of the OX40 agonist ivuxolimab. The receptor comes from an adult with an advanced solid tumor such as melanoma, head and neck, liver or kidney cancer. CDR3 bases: TGCGCCAGCAGTACTGGACAGGGTGAAAAACTGTTTTTT. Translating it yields CASSTGQGEKLFF. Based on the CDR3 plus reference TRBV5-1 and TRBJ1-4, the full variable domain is KAGVTQTPRYLIKTRGQQVTLSCSPISGHRSVSWYQQTPGQGLQFLFEYFSETQRNKGNFPGRFSGRQFSNSRSEMNVSTLELGDSALYLCASSTGQGEKLFFGSGTQLSVL.